This passage covers 7 T cell receptor beta chains from one sample sequenced in a study of T cells after yellow fever vaccination. TCRdb reprocessed the 5' RACE reads with MiXCR, giving one entry per CDR3 protein. The profile shows about 300,000 distinct CDR3 sequences, approximately 7% of them singletons. The sample consisted of PBMCs, taken around 45 days after the first yellow fever vaccination. The receptors shown here come from a young man who received the YFV17D yellow fever vaccine.

This clonotype was detected only a few times. J is TRBJ2-5 and V is TRBV24-1, with D tentatively TRBD2 (5 bases). The CDR3 consists of 16 residues. Germline assignment: CDR1 KGHDR and CDR2 SFDVKD. The germline V and J ends were trimmed by 3 bases and 1 base, with 14 bases remaining between them. The CDR3 region has the DNA TGTGCCACCAGTGATCCCGCCGCAAGCGGCCAAGAGACCCAGTACTTC. Protein product: CATSDPAASGQETQYF.

About this clonotype itself: Relative to the germline gene, one junction end is altered; a read error may explain this. The chain carries TRBV12-3 or TRBV12-4 and TRBJ1-1; tentatively, D is TRBD1 (5 bases). The CDR3 consists of 17 residues. The chain's CDR3 is CAISLWFGGGMNTEAFF. CDR3 DNA sequence: TGTGCCATCAGTTTATGGTTCGGGGGGGGGATGAACACTGAAGCTTTCTTT.

This clonotype appeared a few times. The rearrangement uses TRBV18 and TRBJ2-7; D ambiguous. Trimming left V 2 bases short and J 2 bases short, with 10 bases between. This CDR3 region has 14 residues. The germline CDR1 and CDR2 sequences are KGHSH and LQKENI. CDR3 sequence (DNA): TGTGCCAGCTCACCAGAGTGGTCACCCTACGAGCAGTACTTC. It yields the protein CASSPEWSPYEQYF.

This clonotype was found a few times. The chain employs TRBV12-3 or TRBV12-4 and TRBJ1-1; no clear D. CDR3 length: 16 amino acids. Trimming removed 7 bases at V and 1 base at J, with 19 bases between. In nucleotides, the CDR3 is TGTGCCAGCAACAACCGGGATCAACCTAAGAACACTGAAGCTTTCTTT. Encoded protein: CASNNRDQPKNTEAFF.

This chain connects TRBV5-1 to TRBJ1-2; D is uncertain. The V end was cut by 0 bases, the J end by 0 bases, with 21 bases between. Germline V gene sequence: CDR1 SGHRS, CDR2 YFSETQ. This CDR3 contains 19 residues. Here the CDR3 reads CASSLDGLPNKQTNYGYTF. CDR3 in DNA: TGCGCCAGCAGCTTGGACGGCCTACCGAATAAACAAACTAACTATGGCTACACCTTC.

In its sample, this clonotype was seen many times. The chain links TRBV27 to TRBJ2-3; D ambiguous. Germline V gives CDR1 MNHEY, CDR2 SMNVEV (reference sequence). The CDR3 runs to 13 residues. Between the trimmed V and J ends, which lost 3 bases and 6 bases, there was a span of 10 bases. The CDR3, as DNA: TGTGCCAGCAGTTTCACGGCGGCGGATACGCAGTATTTT. Protein sequence: CASSFTAADTQYF.

This clonotype was counted between two and nine times. The chain links TRBV5-5 to TRBJ2-1, with TRBD2 identical over 8 bases. This CDR3 contains 17 residues. Germline V lookup: CDR1 SGHKS, CDR2 YYEKEE (reference sequence). With V trimmed by 4 bases and J by 1 base, 10 bases remained unmatched. The DNA of the CDR3 is TGTGCCAGCAGCCCCAGACGTAGCGGGGAGTCCTACAATGAGCAGTTCTTC. Protein product: CASSPRRSGESYNEQFF.